This paragraph covers one TCR beta chain sequence. This clonotype was picked up a small number of times. Its antigen target is currently unknown. One base away there is no much larger clone; base qualities are not given. This sample stems from a study of T-cell memory formation after mild COVID-19 (dated by TCRdb to about 2021). Regarding the research as a whole: TCR sequence clusters from the two donors were largely donor specific. T-cell clones expanding and contracting after mild COVID-19 in two donors were tracked by longitudinal TCRalpha and TCRbeta repertoire sequencing. Two young, previously healthy adult volunteers, one female and one male, were included in the cohort. Study-wide findings and limitations: The detection of some responding clones in pre-infection memory suggests that pre-existing cross-reactive memory T cells joined the SARS-CoV-2 response. The study covered only two mild cases, and larger cohorts including severe cases with pre-infection samples were considered necessary. Balanced CD4/CD8 phenotypes were observed for clones contracting from day 15 to 85, whereas a bias towards CD4+ was observed for a second wave of clones expanding from day 15 to 37. SARS-CoV-2 specificity was not confirmed for the second-wave clones peaking on day 37. Contracting CD4+ clones were found mainly in CM and EM memory subsets, while CD8+ clones were enriched in EMRA.

Data came from an Illumina NovaSeq 6000. cDNA libraries for TCRalpha and TCRbeta were prepared by 5'RACE using constant-segment primers, with sample barcodes and unique molecular identifiers added. RNA was extracted from every sample with Trizol reagent. Amplification of the libraries took two PCR steps, and the second step added a second sample barcode plus Illumina TruSeq adapters. The libraries were sequenced on an Illumina NovaSeq using 2 x 150 bp paired-end reads. As for how the authors treated the data: The reads were demultiplexed and collapsed into UMI-guided consensus sequences using migec v1.2.7. Using mixcr v2.1.11, UMI consensuses were aligned to TRA and TRB V and J templates and then assembled into clonotypes. Clonotypes were classified as expanded or contracted when called significant by both edgeR and NoisET, with noise models trained on biological replicates. For edgeR calls, the thresholds were a false discovery rate-adjusted p below 0.01 and a log2 fold-change of 1. PCA with hierarchical clustering of max-normalized trajectories of the 1000 most abundant clonotypes was used as exploratory dynamics analysis. The CD4 or CD8 phenotype of responding clones was assigned using the separately sequenced CD4+ and CD8+ repertoires. TCRdb applied fastp at Q25 and MiXCR to the public reads, then kept only in-frame beta chains. All rows with the same CDR3 protein become a single entry with the most common DNA and genes. These V and J calls are TCRdb output, not the study's own analysis. The sample data list about 250,000 distinct CDR3 sequences, and over 15% of these were observed just once. The leading ten clones occupy 3.5% of the sample.

The CDR3 contains 14 residues, cysteine and phenylalanine counted. Only CDR3 DNA is held: 42 bases, read in frame from base 1. The junction shows trimming of 6 bases on V and 7 bases on J, and the gene matches do not reach 9 bases of it. The germline V gene (reference sequence) supplies CDR1 DFQATT and CDR2 SNEGSKA. Ficoll-Paque density gradient centrifugation was the method used to isolate PBMCs. This sequence uses TRBV20-1 and TRBJ1-4; 9 of the junction bases match TRBD1. This TCR was recovered from a man between 18 and 29 years old who had mild COVID-19 (a few samples of this study predate the infection). The sample titles of this study are shuffled in the database, so cell type and time point are left out; the donor was told from shared clones. Sequenced sample: PBMCs or a T cell subset sorted from them (not recorded which). The bases are TGCAGTGCAGAACGGACAGGGGCACGTGAAAAACTGTTTTTT. This sequence encodes CSAERTGAREKLFF.